The present entry profiles one TCR beta chain with its context. Its binding antigen is unknown. A read error may produce the germline difference seen at one junction end. The CDR3 runs 13 residues from the cysteine to the phenylalanine. Solely the CDR3 DNA is kept, with 39 bases framed from the first base. CDR1 MRHNA and CDR2 SNTAGT were looked up in the germline V gene. This entry is derived from a study of CD4 and CD8 cells across lung adenocarcinoma regions (dated by TCRdb to the late 2010s). Background on the whole study: Intratumor heterogeneity of the T cell receptor repertoire was examined by comparing tumor centers with tumor margins.

Library prep was done by PCR. These reads were obtained on a HiSeq X Ten. The public reads were run again by TCRdb, first through fastp at Q25 and then through MiXCR, and only productive beta chains were kept. All rows with the same CDR3 protein become a single entry with the most common DNA and genes. Across this sample there are some 10,000 distinct CDR3 sequences, with under 50% seen only once. The ten biggest clones cover about 33% of the sample. Patients with localized lung adenocarcinoma, a subtype of non-small cell lung cancer, were used as donors. These samples came from the margins of localized lung adenocarcinomas. CD8+ T cells from tumor tissue were profiled separately from CD4+ T cells for TCR repertoire analysis.

This chain is built from TRBV6-4 and TRBJ2-4, with the D gene not clear enough to name. The source is a male donor with lung adenocarcinoma. The CD4 and CD8 labels of this study may be unreliable. The sequenced sample consisted of CD8+ T cells from the margin of a lung tumor. The sample's cell subset or site label is to be understood as: tumor margin region. This receptor has the CDR3 CASSDLSQNTQYF. The DNA sequence is as follows: TGTGCCAGCAGTGATCTGAGCCAAAATACGCAGTATTTC.